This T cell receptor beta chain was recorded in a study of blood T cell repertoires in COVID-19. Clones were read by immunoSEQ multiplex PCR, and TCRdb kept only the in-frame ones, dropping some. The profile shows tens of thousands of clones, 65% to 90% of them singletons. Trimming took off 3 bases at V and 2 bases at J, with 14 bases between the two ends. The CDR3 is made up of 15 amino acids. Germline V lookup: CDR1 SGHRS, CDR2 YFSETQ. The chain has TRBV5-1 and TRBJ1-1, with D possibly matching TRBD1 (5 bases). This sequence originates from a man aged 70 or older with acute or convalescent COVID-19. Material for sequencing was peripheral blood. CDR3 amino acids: CASSSQPGGNTEAFF. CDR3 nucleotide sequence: TGCGCCAGCAGCTCACAGCCGGGGGGTAACACTGAAGCTTTCTTT. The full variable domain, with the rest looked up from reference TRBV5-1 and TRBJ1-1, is KAGVTQTPRYLIKTRGQQVTLSCSPISGHRSVSWYQQTPGQGLQFLFEYFSETQRNKGNFPGRFSGRQFSNSRSEMNVSTLELGDSALYLCASSSQPGGNTEAFFGQGTRLTVV.